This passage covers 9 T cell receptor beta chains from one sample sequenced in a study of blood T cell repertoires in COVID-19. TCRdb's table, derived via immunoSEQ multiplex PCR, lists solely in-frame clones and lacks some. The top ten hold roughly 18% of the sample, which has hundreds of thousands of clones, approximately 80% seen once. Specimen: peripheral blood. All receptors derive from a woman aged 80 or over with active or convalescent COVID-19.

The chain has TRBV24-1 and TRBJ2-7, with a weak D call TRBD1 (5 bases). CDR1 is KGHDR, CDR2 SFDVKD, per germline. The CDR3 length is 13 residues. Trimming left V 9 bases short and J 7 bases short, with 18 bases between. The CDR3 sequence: CATLNGAGEEQYF. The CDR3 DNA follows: TGTGCCACCCTTAATGGGGCAGGCGAAGAGCAGTACTTC.

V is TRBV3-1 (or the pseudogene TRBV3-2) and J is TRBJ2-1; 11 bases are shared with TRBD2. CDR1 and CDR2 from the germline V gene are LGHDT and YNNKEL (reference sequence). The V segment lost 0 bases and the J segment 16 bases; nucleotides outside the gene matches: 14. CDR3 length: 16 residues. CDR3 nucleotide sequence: TGTGCCAGCAGCCAAGATTGGATTAGCGGGGGGGCCAACGTTTTCTTC. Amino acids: CASSQDWISGGANVFF.

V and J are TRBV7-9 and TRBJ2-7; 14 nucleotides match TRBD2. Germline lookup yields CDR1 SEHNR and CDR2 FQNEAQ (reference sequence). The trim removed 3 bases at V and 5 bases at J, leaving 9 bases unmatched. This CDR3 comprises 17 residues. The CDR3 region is CASSFNPGLAGADEQYF. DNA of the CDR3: TGTGCCAGCAGCTTCAACCCGGGACTAGCGGGGGCCGACGAGCAGTACTTC.

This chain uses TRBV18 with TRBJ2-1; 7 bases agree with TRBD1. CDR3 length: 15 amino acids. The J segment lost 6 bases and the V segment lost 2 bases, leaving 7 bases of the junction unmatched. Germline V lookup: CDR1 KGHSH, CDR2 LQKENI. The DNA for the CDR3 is TGTGCCAGCTCACCAGGGACAGTGGGTGGCAATGAGCAGTTCTTC. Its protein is CASSPGTVGGNEQFF.

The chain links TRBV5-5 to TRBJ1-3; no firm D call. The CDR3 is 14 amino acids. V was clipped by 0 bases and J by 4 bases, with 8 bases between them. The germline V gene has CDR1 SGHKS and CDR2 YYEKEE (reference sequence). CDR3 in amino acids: CASSLGGYGNTIYF. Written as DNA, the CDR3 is TGTGCCAGCAGCTTGGGAGGGTACGGAAACACCATATATTTT.

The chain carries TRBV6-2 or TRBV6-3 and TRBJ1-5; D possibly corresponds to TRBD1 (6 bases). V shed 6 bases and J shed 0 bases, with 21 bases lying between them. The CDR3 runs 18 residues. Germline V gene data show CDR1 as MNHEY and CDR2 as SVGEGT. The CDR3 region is CASSPEQGWAYSNQPQHF. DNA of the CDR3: TGTGCCAGCAGCCCAGAACAGGGCTGGGCGTATAGCAATCAGCCCCAGCATTTT.

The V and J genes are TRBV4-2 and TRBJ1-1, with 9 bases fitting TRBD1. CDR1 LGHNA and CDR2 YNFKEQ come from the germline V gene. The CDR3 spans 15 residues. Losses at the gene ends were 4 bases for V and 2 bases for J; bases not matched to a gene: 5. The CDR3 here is CASSPGTGSNTEAFF. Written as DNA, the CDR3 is TGTGCCAGCAGCCCGGGGACAGGGTCCAACACTGAAGCTTTCTTT.

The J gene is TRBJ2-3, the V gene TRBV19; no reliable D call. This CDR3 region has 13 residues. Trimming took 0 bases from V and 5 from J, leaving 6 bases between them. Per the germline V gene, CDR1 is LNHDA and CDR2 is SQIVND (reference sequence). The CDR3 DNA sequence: TGTGCCAGTAGTATAGATCGTCGAGATACGCAGTATTTT. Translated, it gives CASSIDRRDTQYF.

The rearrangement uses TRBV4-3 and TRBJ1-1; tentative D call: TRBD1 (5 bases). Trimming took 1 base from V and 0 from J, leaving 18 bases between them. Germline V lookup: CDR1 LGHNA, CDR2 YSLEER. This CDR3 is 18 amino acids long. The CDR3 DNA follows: TGCGCCAGCAGCCAAGGAGATATCGCAGGGTTGATGAACACTGAAGCTTTCTTT. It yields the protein CASSQGDIAGLMNTEAFF.